The sequence of this T cell receptor (beta chain) was determined in a study of T cell responses to AZD1222 COVID-19 vaccine. TCRdb's table, derived via immunoSEQ multiplex PCR, lists solely in-frame clones and lacks some. The table has under 150,000 clones, 85% to 95% seen once; the top ten hold 2.5% to 3%. The CDR3 runs 15 residues. Germline trimming cut 0 bases from V and 4 bases from J; bases unmatched to any gene: 3. From germline, CDR1 is SGHNT and CDR2 YYREEE (reference sequence). The chain joins TRBV5-4 to TRBJ1-3; 8 nucleotides align to TRBD1. The TCR originated in an adult in good health. The sample in question was peripheral blood, obtained on day 0 of AZD1222 vaccination. CDR3 sequence reads: CASSLEPGGGNTIYF. The CDR3 coding sequence is TGTGCCAGCAGCTTGGAGCCAGGGGGCGGAAACACCATATATTTT.